This T cell receptor beta chain was retrieved from a study of CD8 T cells in Susac syndrome. Random hexamers served to reverse transcribe about 0.45 to 1 ug RNA. Coverage of TCR beta CDR3 amplification by immunoSEQ multiplex PCR extended to 54 Vbeta and 13 Jbeta. TCRdb redid the calling of the immunoSEQ multiplex PCR reads with MiXCR, one entry per CDR3 protein. The sample has under 200,000 distinct CDR3 sequences, over 90% seen once. The authors sequenced TCR beta from blood CD8+ and CD4+ T cells. Unmatched junction bases numbered 5, after V lost 6 bases and J lost 0 bases. The germline V gene has CDR1 DFQATT and CDR2 SNEGSKA (reference sequence). The CDR3 spans 14 residues. Study-level results: Total CD8+ and CD8+ TEMRA repertoires contained roughly 15 and five Susac-specific public clones, respectively.

Regarding this clonotype: The target antigen is unknown.

The clonotype was recovered from a human donor with Susac syndrome. This chain links TRBV20-1 with TRBJ1-5, with TRBD1 matching 7 bases. Sequenced: CD8+ T cells from PBMCs. CDR3 sequence reads: CSATGQYSNQPQHF. CDR3 DNA: TGCAGTGCAACGGGACAGTATAGCAATCAGCCCCAGCATTTT.